This note documents a single T cell receptor (beta chain) sequence. The data derive from a study of blood T cells in healthy people across ages. PCR was performed a second time for about 7 to 11 cycles using a sample-barcoded 5' primer and a J-beta primer mix. TCRdb reprocessed the 5' RACE reads via MiXCR and lists one record per CDR3 protein. The table records 600,000 or so distinct CDR3 sequences, roughly 48% of them present only once. There are 15 residues in the CDR3. Germline V CDR1 and CDR2: MGHRA, YSYEKL. V was pared by 0 bases and J by 3 bases, with 12 bases between. This receptor was identified in an elderly man in good health. The V gene is TRBV4-1, the J gene TRBJ2-7; tentative D call: TRBD1 (5 bases). Sequences were obtained from blood. The CDR3 loop is CASSQEWQGLYEQYF. For the CDR3, the DNA is TGCGCCAGCAGCCAAGAATGGCAGGGCCTCTACGAGCAGTACTTC.